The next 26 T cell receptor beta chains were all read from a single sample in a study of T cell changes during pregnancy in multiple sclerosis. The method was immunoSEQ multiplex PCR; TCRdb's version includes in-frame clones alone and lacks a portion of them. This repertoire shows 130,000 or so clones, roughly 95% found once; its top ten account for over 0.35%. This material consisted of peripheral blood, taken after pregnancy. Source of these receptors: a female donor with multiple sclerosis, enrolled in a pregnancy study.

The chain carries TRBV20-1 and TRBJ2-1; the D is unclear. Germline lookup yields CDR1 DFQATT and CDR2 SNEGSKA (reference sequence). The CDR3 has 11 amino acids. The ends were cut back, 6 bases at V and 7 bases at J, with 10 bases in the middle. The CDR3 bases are TGCAGTGCCTCTAGAGATAATGAGCAGTTCTTC. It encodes CSASRDNEQFF.

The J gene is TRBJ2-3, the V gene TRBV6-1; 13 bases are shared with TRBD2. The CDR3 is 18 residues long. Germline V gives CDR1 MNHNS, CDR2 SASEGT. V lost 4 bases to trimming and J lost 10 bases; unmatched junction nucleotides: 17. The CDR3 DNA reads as TGTGCCAGCAGTGGGGTCTTAGGGACTAGCGGGAACCGGTTCGCGCAGTATTTT. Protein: CASSGVLGTSGNRFAQYF.

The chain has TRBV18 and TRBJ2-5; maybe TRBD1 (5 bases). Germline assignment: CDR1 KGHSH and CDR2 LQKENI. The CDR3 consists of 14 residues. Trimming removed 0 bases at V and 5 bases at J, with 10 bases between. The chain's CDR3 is CASSPPGQGETQYF. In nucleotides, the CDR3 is TGTGCCAGCTCACCACCGGGGCAGGGCGAGACCCAGTACTTC.

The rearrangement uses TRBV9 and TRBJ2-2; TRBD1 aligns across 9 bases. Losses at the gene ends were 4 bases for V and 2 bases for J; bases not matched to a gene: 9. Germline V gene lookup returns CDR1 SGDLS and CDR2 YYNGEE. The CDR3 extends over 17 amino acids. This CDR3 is CASSSTTTGGNTGELFF. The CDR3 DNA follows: TGTGCCAGCAGCTCTACTACGACAGGGGGAAACACCGGGGAGCTGTTTTTT.

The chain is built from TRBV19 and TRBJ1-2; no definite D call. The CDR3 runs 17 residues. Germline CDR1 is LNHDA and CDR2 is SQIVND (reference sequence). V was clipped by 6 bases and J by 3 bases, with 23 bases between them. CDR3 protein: CASRFPLGRRRDYGYTF. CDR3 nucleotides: TGTGCCAGTAGATTCCCACTGGGCAGGCGGAGGGACTATGGCTACACCTTC.

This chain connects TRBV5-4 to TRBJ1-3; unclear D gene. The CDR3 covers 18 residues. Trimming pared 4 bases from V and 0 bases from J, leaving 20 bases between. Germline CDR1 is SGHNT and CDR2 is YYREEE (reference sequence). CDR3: CASSREGGRPRSGNTIYF. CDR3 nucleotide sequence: TGTGCCAGCAGCCGGGAGGGAGGCAGGCCGCGCTCTGGAAACACCATATATTTT.

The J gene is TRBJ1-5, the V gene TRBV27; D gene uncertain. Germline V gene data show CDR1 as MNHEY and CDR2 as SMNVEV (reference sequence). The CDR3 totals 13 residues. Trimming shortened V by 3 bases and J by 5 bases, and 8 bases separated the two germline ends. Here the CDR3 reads CASSLQFYQPQHF. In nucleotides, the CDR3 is TGTGCCAGCAGTTTGCAGTTCTATCAGCCCCAGCATTTT.

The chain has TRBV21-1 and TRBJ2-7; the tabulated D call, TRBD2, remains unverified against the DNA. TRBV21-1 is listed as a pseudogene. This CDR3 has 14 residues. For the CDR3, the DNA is TGTGCCAGCAGCAAAGTAACCGAGGGAGGGGAGCAGTACTTC. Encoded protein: CASSKVTEGGEQYF.

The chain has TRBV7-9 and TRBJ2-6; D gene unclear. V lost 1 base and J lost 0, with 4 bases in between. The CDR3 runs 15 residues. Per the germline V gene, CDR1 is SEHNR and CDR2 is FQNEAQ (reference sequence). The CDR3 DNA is TGTGCCAGCAGCTTAGGTCTCTCTGGGGCCAACGTCCTGACTTTC. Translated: CASSLGLSGANVLTF.

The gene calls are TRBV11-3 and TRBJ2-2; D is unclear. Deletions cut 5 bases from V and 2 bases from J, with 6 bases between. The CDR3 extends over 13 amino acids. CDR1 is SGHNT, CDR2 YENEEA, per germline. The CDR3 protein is CASSPRNTGELFF. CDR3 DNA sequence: TGTGCCAGCAGCCCTCGTAACACCGGGGAGCTGTTTTTT.

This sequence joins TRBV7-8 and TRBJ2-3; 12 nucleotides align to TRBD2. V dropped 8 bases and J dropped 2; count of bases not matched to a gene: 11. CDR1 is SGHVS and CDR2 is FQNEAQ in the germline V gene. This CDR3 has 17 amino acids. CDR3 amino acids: CASAEASGRAFTDTQYF. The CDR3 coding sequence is TGTGCCAGCGCAGAGGCTAGCGGGAGGGCCTTCACAGATACGCAGTATTTT.

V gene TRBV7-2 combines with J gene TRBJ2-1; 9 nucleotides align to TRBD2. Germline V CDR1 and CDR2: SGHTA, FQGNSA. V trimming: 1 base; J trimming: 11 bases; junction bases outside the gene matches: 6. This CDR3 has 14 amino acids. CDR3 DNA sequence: TGTGCCAGCAGCTTAGAGGCACTAGCGGGCCAGCAGTTCTTC. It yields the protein CASSLEALAGQQFF. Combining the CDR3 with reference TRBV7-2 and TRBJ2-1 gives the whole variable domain GAGVSQSPSNKVTEKGKDVELRCDPISGHTALYWYRQSLGQGLEFLIYFQGNSAPDKSGLPSDRFSAERTGGSVSTLTIQRTQQEDSAVYLCASSLEALAGQQFFGPGTRLTVL.

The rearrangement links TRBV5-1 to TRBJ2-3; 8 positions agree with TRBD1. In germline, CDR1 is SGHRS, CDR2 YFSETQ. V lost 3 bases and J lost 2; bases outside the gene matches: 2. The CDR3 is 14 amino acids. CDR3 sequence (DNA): TGCGCCAGCAGCTCGACAGGGGCCACAGATACGCAGTATTTT. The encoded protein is CASSSTGATDTQYF.

The CDR3 nucleotides are TGTGCCACCAGCAGAGAAGGCGGGAGGGGCGGCAATGAGCAGTTCTTC. It encodes CATSREGGRGGNEQFF. The gene calls are TRBV15 and TRBJ2-1; 9 nucleotides line up with TRBD2. Germline V gives CDR1 LNHNV, CDR2 YYDKDF (reference sequence). This CDR3 contains 16 residues. Losses at the gene ends were 0 bases for V and 6 bases for J; bases not matched to a gene: 6.

CDR3 sequence reads: CASSVVGTGRIGAGNTIYF. CDR3 DNA: TGTGCCAGCAGCGTAGTTGGGACAGGGAGAATTGGAGCTGGAAACACCATATATTTT. The V gene is TRBV9, the J gene TRBJ1-3; 9 bases line up with TRBD1. Trimming removed 0 bases from V and 2 bases from J; junction bases left unmatched: 12. CDR1 is SGDLS, CDR2 YYNGEE, per germline. This CDR3 is built from 19 residues.

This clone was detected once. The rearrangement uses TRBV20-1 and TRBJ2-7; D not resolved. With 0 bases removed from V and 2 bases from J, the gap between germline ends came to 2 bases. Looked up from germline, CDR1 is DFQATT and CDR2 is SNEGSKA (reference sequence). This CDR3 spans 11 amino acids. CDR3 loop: CSARDTYEQYF. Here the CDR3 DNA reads TGCAGTGCTAGAGATACCTACGAGCAGTACTTC.

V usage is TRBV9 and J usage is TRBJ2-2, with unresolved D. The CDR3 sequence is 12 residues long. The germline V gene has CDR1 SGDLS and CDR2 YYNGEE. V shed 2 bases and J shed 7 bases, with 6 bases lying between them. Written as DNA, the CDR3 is TGTGCCAGCAGCGTGATCGGCGGGGAGCTGTTTTTT. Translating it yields CASSVIGGELFF. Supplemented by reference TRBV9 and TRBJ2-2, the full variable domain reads DSGVTQTPKHLITATGQRVTLRCSPRSGDLSVYWYQQSLDQGLQFLIQYYNGEERAKGNILERFSAQQFPDLHSELNLSSLELGDSALYFCASSVIGGELFFGEGSRLTVL.

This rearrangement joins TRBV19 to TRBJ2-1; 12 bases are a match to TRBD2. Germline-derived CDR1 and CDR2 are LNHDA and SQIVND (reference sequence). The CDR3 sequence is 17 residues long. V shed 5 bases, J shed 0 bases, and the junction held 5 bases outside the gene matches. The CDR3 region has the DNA TGTGCCAGTAGTCGCGGACTAGCGGGGAGCTCCTACAATGAGCAGTTCTTC. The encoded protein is CASSRGLAGSSYNEQFF.

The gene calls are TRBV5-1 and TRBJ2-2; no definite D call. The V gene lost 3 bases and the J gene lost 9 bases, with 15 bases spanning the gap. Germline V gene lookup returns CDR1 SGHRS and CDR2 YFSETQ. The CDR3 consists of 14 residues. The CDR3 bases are TGCGCCAGCAGCTCCACGGTACTCGCGAGGGAGCTGTTTTTT. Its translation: CASSSTVLARELFF. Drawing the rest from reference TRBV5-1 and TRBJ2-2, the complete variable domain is KAGVTQTPRYLIKTRGQQVTLSCSPISGHRSVSWYQQTPGQGLQFLFEYFSETQRNKGNFPGRFSGRQFSNSRSEMNVSTLELGDSALYLCASSSTVLARELFFGEGSRLTVL.

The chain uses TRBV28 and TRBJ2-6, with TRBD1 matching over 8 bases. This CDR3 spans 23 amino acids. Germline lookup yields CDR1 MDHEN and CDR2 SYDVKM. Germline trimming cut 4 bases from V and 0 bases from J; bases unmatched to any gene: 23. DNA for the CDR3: TGTGCCAGCAGTTCGCCTGGGACCGGGACAGGCGGTCTCCTCAGCTCTGGGGCCAACGTCCTGACTTTC. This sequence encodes CASSSPGTGTGGLLSSGANVLTF.

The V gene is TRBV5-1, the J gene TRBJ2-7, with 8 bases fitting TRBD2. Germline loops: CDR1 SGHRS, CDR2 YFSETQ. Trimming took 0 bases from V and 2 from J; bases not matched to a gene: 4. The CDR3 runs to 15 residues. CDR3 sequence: CASSLATGGPYEQYF. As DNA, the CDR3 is TGCGCCAGCAGCTTGGCTACGGGAGGGCCCTACGAGCAGTACTTC.

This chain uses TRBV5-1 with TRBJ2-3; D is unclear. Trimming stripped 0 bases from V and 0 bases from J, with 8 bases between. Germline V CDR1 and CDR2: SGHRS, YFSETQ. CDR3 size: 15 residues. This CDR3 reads CASSLARTSTDTQYF. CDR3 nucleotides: TGCGCCAGCAGCTTGGCCCGTACTAGCACAGATACGCAGTATTTT.

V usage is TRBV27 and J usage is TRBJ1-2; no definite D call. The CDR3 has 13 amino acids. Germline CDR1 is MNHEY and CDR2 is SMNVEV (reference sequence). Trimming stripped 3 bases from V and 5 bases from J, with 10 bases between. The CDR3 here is CASSFEFGYGYTF. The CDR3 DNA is TGTGCCAGCAGTTTTGAGTTCGGGTATGGCTACACCTTC.

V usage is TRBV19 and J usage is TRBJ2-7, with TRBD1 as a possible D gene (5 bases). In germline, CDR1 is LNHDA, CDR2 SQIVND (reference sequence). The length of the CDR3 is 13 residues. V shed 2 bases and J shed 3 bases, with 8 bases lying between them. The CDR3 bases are TGTGCCAGTAGTATACAGGGTGGCTACGAGCAGTACTTC. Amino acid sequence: CASSIQGGYEQYF.

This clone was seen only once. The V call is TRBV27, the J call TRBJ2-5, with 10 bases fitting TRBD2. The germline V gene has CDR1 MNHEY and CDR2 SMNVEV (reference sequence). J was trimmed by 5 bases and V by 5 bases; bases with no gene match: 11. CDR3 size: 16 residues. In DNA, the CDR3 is TGTGCCAGCAGTCGATGGACTAGCGGTGCCCGGGAGACCCAGTACTTC. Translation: CASSRWTSGARETQYF.

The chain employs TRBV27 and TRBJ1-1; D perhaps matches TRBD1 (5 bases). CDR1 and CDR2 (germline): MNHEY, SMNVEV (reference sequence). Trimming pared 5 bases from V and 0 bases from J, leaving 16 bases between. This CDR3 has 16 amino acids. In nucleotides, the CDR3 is TGTGCCAGCAGTCGTAACCAGGGCAGCATGAACACTGAAGCTTTCTTT. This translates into CASSRNQGSMNTEAFF.